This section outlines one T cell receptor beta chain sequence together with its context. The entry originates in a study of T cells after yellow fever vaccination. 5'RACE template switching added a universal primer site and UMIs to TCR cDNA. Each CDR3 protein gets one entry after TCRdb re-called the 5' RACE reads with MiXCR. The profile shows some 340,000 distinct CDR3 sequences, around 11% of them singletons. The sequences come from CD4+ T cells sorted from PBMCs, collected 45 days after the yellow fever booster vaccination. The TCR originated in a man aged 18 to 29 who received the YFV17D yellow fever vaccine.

The CDR3 DNA follows: TGTGCCAGCAGCTTGCACAGGGAGCCCTACGAGCAGTACTTC. Its protein product is CASSLHREPYEQYF. The V gene is TRBV7-9, the J gene TRBJ2-7, with a possible D match to TRBD1 (6 bases). The CDR3 loop spans 14 amino acids. V lost 3 bases and J 2 bases, leaving 11 bases between the germline ends. Germline CDR1 and CDR2: SEHNR and FQNEAQ (reference sequence).